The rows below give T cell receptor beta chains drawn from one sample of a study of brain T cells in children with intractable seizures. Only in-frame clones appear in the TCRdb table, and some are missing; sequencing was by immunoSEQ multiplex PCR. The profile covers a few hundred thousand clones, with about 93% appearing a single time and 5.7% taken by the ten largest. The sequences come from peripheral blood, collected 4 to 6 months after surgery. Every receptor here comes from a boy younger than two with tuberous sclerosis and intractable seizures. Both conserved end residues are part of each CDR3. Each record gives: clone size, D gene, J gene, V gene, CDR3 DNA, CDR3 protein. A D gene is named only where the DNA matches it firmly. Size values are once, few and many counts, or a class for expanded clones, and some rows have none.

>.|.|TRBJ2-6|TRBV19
TGTGCCAGTAGTCGAACAGGGCCCTCTGGGGCCAACGTCCTGACTTTC
CASSRTGPSGANVLTF
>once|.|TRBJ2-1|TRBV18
TGTGCCAGCTCACCGACAGCCTTATCCTACAATGAGCAGTTCTTC
CASSPTALSYNEQFF
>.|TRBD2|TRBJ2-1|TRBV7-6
TGTGCCAGCAGCTTTTTAGCGGGGGAGACCTACAATGAGCAGTTCTTC
CASSFLAGETYNEQFF
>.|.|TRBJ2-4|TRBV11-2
TGTGCCAGCAGCTTAGGAACAGTCAAAAACATTCAGTACTTC
CASSLGTVKNIQYF
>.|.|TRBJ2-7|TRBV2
TGTGCCACGGAGGGGTTCTCCTACGAGCAGTACTTC
CATEGFSYEQYF
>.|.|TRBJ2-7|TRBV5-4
TGTGCCAGCAGCACCAACCGGGACCCCTACGAGCAGTACTTC
CASSTNRDPYEQYF
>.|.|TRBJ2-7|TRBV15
TGTGCCACCAGCAGAGATAGGCGAGCACACGAGCAGTACTTC
CATSRDRRAHEQYF
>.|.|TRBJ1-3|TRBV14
TGTGCCAGCAGCCAAGCCACAGGGTTGGATAGCTCTGGAAACACCATATATTTT
CASSQATGLDSSGNTIYF
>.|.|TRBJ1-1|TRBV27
TGTGCCAGCAGCATGGGGGGGGGCATGGGCACTGAAGCTTTCTTT
CASSMGGGMGTEAFF
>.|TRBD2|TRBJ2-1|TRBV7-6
TGTGCCAGCAGTTCTAGCGGGAGGGGGACTTACAATGAGCAGTTCTTC
CASSSSGRGTYNEQFF
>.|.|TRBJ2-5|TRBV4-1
TGCGCCAGCAGCCAAGAACTAGCCCTAATGAAGGCCCAGTACTTC
CASSQELALMKAQYF